Listed here is a single T cell receptor (beta chain). For the second PCR, which ran for roughly 7 to 11 cycles, a sample-barcoded 5' primer and a J-beta primer mix were used. MiXCR was run by TCRdb on the 5' RACE reads, yielding one entry per CDR3 protein. The table shows approximately 1,000,000 distinct CDR3 sequences, with around 45% occurring only once. This sample is part of a study of blood T cells in healthy people across ages. Unmatched junction bases numbered 4, after V lost 7 bases and J lost 8 bases. Germline V lookup: CDR1 KGHDR, CDR2 SFDVKD. This CDR3 is 12 amino acids long. The chain links TRBV24-1 to TRBJ2-1; 7 bases are a match to TRBD1. This clonotype originated in a woman aged 55-75 years in good health. Material for sequencing was blood. The CDR3 sequence: CATSYQGDEQFF. Written as DNA, the CDR3 is TGTGCCACCAGCTACCAGGGGGATGAGCAGTTCTTC.